The 19 T cell receptor beta chains below were found in one sample sequenced in a study of breast tumors, draining lymph nodes, adjacent tissues. The lymph nodes were axillary draining lymph nodes from breast cancer patients. A single record per CDR3 protein comes from TCRdb applying MiXCR to the multiplex PCR reads. In the table there are about 200,000 distinct CDR3 sequences, around 29% of which are singletons. The sequenced sample consisted of axillary lymph node tissue. The receptors come from a female donor with breast cancer. Some clones in this sample may be carry-over from other donors' samples.

This clonotype appeared many times. The rearrangement uses TRBV20-1 and TRBJ1-2, with 8 bases that match TRBD1. CDR1 is DFQATT, CDR2 SNEGSKA, per germline (reference sequence). Unmatched junction bases numbered 23, after V lost 6 bases and J lost 8 bases. This CDR3 is 17 amino acids long. The CDR3 loop is CSAHLLGYDRGLQGYTF. DNA of the CDR3: TGCAGTGCCCATCTTCTTGGGTATGACAGGGGTTTACAAGGCTACACCTTC.

This clonotype has a count of ten or more. The rearrangement links TRBV19 to TRBJ2-5, with 9 bases matching TRBD1. V was clipped by 4 bases and J by 1 base; unmatched bases: 1. The CDR3 spans 14 residues. CDR1 is LNHDA and CDR2 is SQIVND in the germline V gene (reference sequence). In DNA form, the CDR3 reads TGTGCCAGTAGTACGACAGGGGGCCAAGAGACCCAGTACTTC. Amino acid sequence: CASSTTGGQETQYF.

At least ten counts were recorded for this clonotype. A junction boundary mismatches the germline segment, possibly from a read error. The chain carries TRBV9 and TRBJ2-3; 9 nucleotides align to TRBD2. The V gene's germline CDR1 is SGDLS and CDR2 YYNGEE. This CDR3 comprises 15 residues. The CDR3 DNA follows: TGTGCCAGCAGCCCGCCCGGGACTAGCAAAGATACGCAGTATTTT. This translates into CASSPPGTSKDTQYF.

In its sample, this clonotype was seen many times. This sequence joins TRBV28 and TRBJ1-6; TRBD1 matches at 7 bases. Germline V lookup: CDR1 MDHEN, CDR2 SYDVKM. The CDR3 has 16 residues. V shed 6 bases, J shed 0 bases, and the junction held 5 bases outside the gene matches. The CDR3 here is CASRPQGSSYNSPLHF. Here the CDR3 DNA reads TGTGCCAGCAGACCACAGGGGAGCTCCTATAATTCACCCCTCCACTTT.

J is TRBJ2-1 and V is TRBV19; D gene uncertain. The germline V gene has CDR1 LNHDA and CDR2 SQIVND (reference sequence). The CDR3 totals 13 residues. V lost 7 bases and J 4 bases, leaving 11 bases between the germline ends. For the CDR3, the DNA is TGTGCCAGTACCCCAGACCCGTACAATGAGCAGTTCTTC. Encoded protein: CASTPDPYNEQFF. The complete variable domain, with remaining parts taken from reference TRBV19 and TRBJ2-1, reads DGGITQSPKYLFRKEGQNVTLSCEQNLNHDAMYWYRQDPGQGLRLIYYSQIVNDFQKGDIAEGYSVSREKKESFPLTVTSAQKNPTAFYLCASTPDPYNEQFFGPGTRLTVL.

The chain has TRBV7-2 and TRBJ2-1; TRBD2 agrees at 13 bases. V shed 5 bases, J shed 12 bases, and the junction held 13 bases outside the gene matches. Looked up from germline, CDR1 is SGHTA and CDR2 is FQGNSA. The CDR3 is made up of 16 amino acids. The CDR3 coding sequence is TGTGCCAGCAGCACCCGGACTAGCGGGAGACCAGATACGCAGTTCTTC. Translation: CASSTRTSGRPDTQFF.

In this sample, this clonotype turned up many times. The CDR3 nucleotides are TGTGCCAGCAGCTTAGGTGAGGTAAACCACGAGCAGTACTTC. Its translation is CASSLGEVNHEQYF. The genes are TRBV11-1 and TRBJ2-7; D is uncertain. Germline V gene sequence: CDR1 SGHAT, CDR2 FQDESV (reference sequence). With 1 base removed from V and 5 bases from J, the gap between germline ends came to 12 bases. The CDR3 extends over 14 amino acids.

This clonotype was recorded many times. The rearrangement links TRBV4-3 to TRBJ2-2; 8 nucleotides align to TRBD2. V shed 3 bases and J 6 bases; nucleotides not matched to a gene: 15. The CDR3 loop spans 18 amino acids. The germline CDR1 and CDR2 sequences are LGHNA and YSLEER. The CDR3 region is CASSQGRASGLRAGELFF. In DNA, the CDR3 is TGCGCCAGCAGCCAGGGGCGGGCTAGCGGGTTGAGGGCCGGGGAGCTGTTTTTT.

The gene calls are TRBV19 and TRBJ2-1; the D gene could be TRBD1 or TRBD2 (5 bases each). Germline CDR1 reads LNHDA; CDR2 reads SQIVND (reference sequence). V was pared by 0 bases and J by 11 bases, with 11 bases between. The CDR3 spans 13 residues. Written as DNA, the CDR3 is TGTGCCAGTAGTATAGAAACTAGGGGTAAGCAGTTCTTC. Its translation: CASSIETRGKQFF. Full variable domain (remainder filled in from reference TRBV19 and TRBJ2-1): DGGITQSPKYLFRKEGQNVTLSCEQNLNHDAMYWYRQDPGQGLRLIYYSQIVNDFQKGDIAEGYSVSREKKESFPLTVTSAQKNPTAFYLCASSIETRGKQFFGPGTRLTVL.

The V and J genes are TRBV20-1 and TRBJ1-6, with a tentative D call TRBD1 (6 bases). The CDR3 sequence is 10 residues long. The germline V gene encodes CDR1 DFQATT and CDR2 SNEGSKA (reference sequence). V lost 6 bases and J 15 bases, leaving 12 bases between the germline ends. The chain's CDR3 is CSATGRVLHF. The CDR3 nucleotides are TGCAGTGCCACAGGGAGGGTCCTCCACTTT.

This clonotype was seen ten or more times. The V call is TRBV6-1, the J call TRBJ1-2; TRBD1 agrees at 7 bases. V lost 6 bases to trimming and J lost 8 bases; unmatched junction nucleotides: 9. The CDR3 has 13 residues. Per the germline V gene, CDR1 is MNHNS and CDR2 is SASEGT. The CDR3 coding sequence is TGTGCCAGCAGGCCCACAGGGGCGGGAGGCTACACCTTC. This gives the protein CASRPTGAGGYTF.

Many counts were recorded for this clonotype. With a much larger clone just one base away, this may be a read error. The rearrangement joins TRBV4-1 to TRBJ2-5; TRBD1 aligns across 7 bases. This CDR3 region has 14 residues. The V gene's germline CDR1 is MGHRA and CDR2 YSYEKL. This CDR3 is CASSERDSQETQCF. Written as DNA, the CDR3 is TGCGCCAGCAGCGAACGGGACAGCCAAGAGACCCAGTGCTTC.

This clonotype was seen a few times. CDR3 coding DNA: TGTTCCGCCTCGAGGTCCTCTTGGACTGAAGCTTTCTTT. Translation gives CSASRSSWTEAFF. The chain employs TRBV2 and TRBJ1-1, with unresolved D. This CDR3 region has 13 residues. Germline V gene sequence: CDR1 SNHLY, CDR2 FYNNEI.

Ten or more counts support this clonotype. J is TRBJ2-2 and V is TRBV12-3 or TRBV12-4, with 8 bases matching TRBD2. The CDR3 is made up of 15 amino acids. The V segment lost 5 bases and the J segment 1 base; nucleotides outside the gene matches: 3. CDR3 nucleotides: TGTGCCAGCAGTCTGGCGGGAGGGAACACCGGGGAGCTGTTTTTT. This encodes CASSLAGGNTGELFF.

The CDR3 DNA reads as TGTGCCAGCAGTGAAGCTACTAGCGGGGATAGGGGTGAGCAGTTCTTC. Its translation: CASSEATSGDRGEQFF. V is TRBV2 and J is TRBJ2-1, with TRBD2 matching 10 bases. CDR1 is SNHLY and CDR2 is FYNNEI in the germline V gene. V gave up 0 bases and J gave up 9 bases; unmatched junction bases: 8. The CDR3 runs 16 residues. Drawing the rest from reference TRBV2 and TRBJ2-1, the complete variable domain is EPEVTQTPSHQVTQMGQEVILRCVPISNHLYFYWYRQILGQKVEFLVSFYNNEISEKSEIFDDQFSVERPDGSNFTLKIRSTKLEDSAMYFCASSEATSGDRGEQFFGPGTRLTVL.

This chain joins TRBV4-2 and TRBJ1-6; 9 bases are shared with TRBD1. The junction had 10 bases not matched to a gene; V was cut back by 4 bases and J by 9 bases. Germline CDR1 LGHNA, CDR2 YNFKEQ. The CDR3 extends over 16 amino acids. CDR3 nucleotides: TGTGCCAGCAGCCCTCAACCGGGACAGGGCACTTCACCCCTCCACTTT. This sequence encodes CASSPQPGQGTSPLHF.

J is TRBJ2-3 and V is TRBV29-1; possible D gene TRBD1, 6 bases. Germline loops: CDR1 SQVTM, CDR2 ANQGSEA. Trimming left V 7 bases short and J 5 bases short, with 22 bases between. The CDR3 spans 15 residues. This CDR3 reads CSASSLEQGGDTQYF. CDR3 nucleotides: TGCAGCGCCAGCAGCTTAGAACAGGGTGGAGATACGCAGTATTTT.

A remark on this clonotype: A much bigger clone sits one base away, suggesting this may be a read error. The chain carries TRBV6-1 and TRBJ2-3, with D perhaps being TRBD1 or TRBD2 (5 bases each). This CDR3 has 14 residues. The germline V gene encodes CDR1 MNHNS and CDR2 SASEGT. Trimming left V 6 bases short and J 4 bases short, with 14 bases between. CDR3 nucleotides: TGTGCCAGCAGCCGGGGCGCTTCGCCAGATACGCAGTATTTT. Its protein product is CASSRGASPDTQYF.

This clonotype has ten or more counts. CDR3 loop: CACRPRMDTGELFF. In DNA, the CDR3 is TGTGCCTGTAGGCCCCGAATGGACACCGGGGAGCTGTTTTTT. This sequence joins TRBV30 and TRBJ2-2; unclear D gene. Between the trimmed V and J ends, which lost 6 bases and 3 bases, there was a span of 14 bases. Germline CDR1 is GTSNPN and CDR2 is SVGIG (reference sequence). The CDR3 covers 14 residues.